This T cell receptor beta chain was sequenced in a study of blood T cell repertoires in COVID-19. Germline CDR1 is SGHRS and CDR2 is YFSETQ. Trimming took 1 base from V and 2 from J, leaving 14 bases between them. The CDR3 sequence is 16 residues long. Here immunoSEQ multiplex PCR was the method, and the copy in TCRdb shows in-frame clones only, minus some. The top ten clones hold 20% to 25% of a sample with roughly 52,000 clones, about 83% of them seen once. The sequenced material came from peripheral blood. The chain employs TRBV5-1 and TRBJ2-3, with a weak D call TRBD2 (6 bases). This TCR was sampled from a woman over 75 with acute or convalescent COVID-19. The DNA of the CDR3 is TGCGCCAGCAGCTTGAGACTAGTCCTTCACACAGATACGCAGTATTTT. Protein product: CASSLRLVLHTDTQYF.